This TCR beta chain originates from a study of blood T cell repertoires in COVID-19 (dated by TCRdb to about 2020). Study-wide context: The collaborator samples originated in the United States, Italy and Spain and spanned the acute and convalescent phases of COVID-19. The material from the prospective study consisted of cDNA or gDNA derived from T cells, B-cell-depleted T cells, or PBMCs. Deeply sampled blood TCRbeta repertoires from subjects exposed to, actively infected with, or recovered from COVID-19 were included in the dataset. The repertoires were made available in a free public database intended to serve as a resource for research on the immune response to SARS-CoV-2. Samples came from the ongoing ImmuneRACE study (first 160 participants) plus 1,254 subjects from 6 global collaborators. The sample metadata nearly always contained a de-identified subject ID, COVID-19 status, age in years and sex. Where available, HLA class I and class II types were obtained from metadata supplied by the sample provider rather than from assay-based typing.

General study outcomes and caveats: The quantity of clinical and demographic metadata differed by source and by participant and was supplied without curation.

Here V drops 4 bases and J drops 6 bases, and the junction holds 6 bases not matched to any gene. In the germline V gene (reference sequence), CDR1 corresponds to GTSNPN and CDR2 to SVGIG. Including cysteine and phenylalanine, the CDR3 has 13 amino acids. Left in the record is the CDR3 DNA by itself, 39 bases read in frame from the first base. On this clone: Its antigen is currently not known. There are no base qualities to consult, and no much larger clone falls within one base.

TCRbeta CDR3 regions were amplified from genomic DNA by means of the immunoSEQ Assay, a bias-controlled multiplex PCR. The published analysis was carried out like this. Within the assay, amplification of reference gene primers was used to estimate how many nucleated cells each sample contained. Sequence reads were collapsed and filtered to measure the absolute abundance of every unique TCRbeta CDR3 rearrangement. For each sample, productive Simpson clonality was calculated as the square root of Simpson's diversity index across productive rearrangements. TCRdb re-hosts the immuneACCESS table, in-frame sequences only. Its copies lack some clones; in the studies checked, an unresolved V gene accounts for under half of them, and the cause for the rest is not known. Clone size and the V and J calls come from that table; the DNA yielded D and trimming. For this sample there are around 270,000 clones; 65% to 85% appear just once. Roughly 1.4% of the sample belongs to the ten largest clones.

Samples from volunteer blood donors who had recovered from COVID-19 were contributed by a second Seattle source. Whole blood was collected in K2EDTA tubes by collaborating institutions according to the institutions' own protocols. For TCRbeta analysis, collaborators shipped samples in one of three forms: frozen whole blood, isolated PBMCs, or DNA extracted from either of those sample types. Material: peripheral blood. Rearrangement joined TRBV30 to TRBJ1-5; TRBD1 agrees with 7 junctional bases. This TCR was recovered from a woman between 40 and 55 years old who had recovered from COVID-19. The CDR3 region: CAWNRDSGQPQHF. The nucleotide sequence reads as follows: TGTGCCTGGAACCGGGACAGCGGTCAGCCCCAGCATTTT.